This TCR beta chain was retrieved from a study of CD8 T cells in Susac syndrome. The CDR3 is 14 amino acids. The junction had 4 bases not matched to a gene; V was cut back by 6 bases and J by 0 bases. An input of roughly 0.5 to 1 ug of RNA was subjected to reverse transcription using random hexamers. TCRdb redid the calling of the immunoSEQ multiplex PCR reads with MiXCR, one entry per CDR3 protein. Here the sample spans fewer than 200,000 distinct CDR3 sequences, roughly 91% being singletons. The sequence was obtained from a human donor with Susac syndrome. Sample: CD4+ T cells from PBMCs. The chain is built from TRBV12-3 or TRBV12-4 and TRBJ1-1; the match to TRBD1 covers 7 bases. DNA of the CDR3: TGTGCCAGCAGGACAGGGTGGGTGAACACTGAAGCTTTCTTT. Translation gives CASRTGWVNTEAFF.